The 23 T cell receptor beta chains below all came from one sample that was sequenced in a study of T cells in Graves' hyperthyroidism and ophthalmopathy. The TCR beta CDR3 regions underwent amplification using RNA transcripts as the source. An initial round of RT-PCR targeting the TCR CDR3 relied on the HTBI primer set. TCRdb processed the multiplex PCR reads anew with MiXCR; each CDR3 protein has one entry. This sample has hundreds of thousands of distinct CDR3 sequences; around 15% occur once, and the top ten carry about 10%. Source material: blood. These receptor sequences come from a woman between 18 and 29 years old with Graves' hyperthyroidism.

This clonotype was found many times. V usage is TRBV6-2 or TRBV6-3 and J usage is TRBJ2-1; D unresolved. V lost 6 bases to trimming and J lost 2 bases, with 14 bases between them. The CDR3 is 15 residues long. Germline CDR1 is MNHEY and CDR2 is SVGEGT. CDR3 sequence: CASRRPGVPYNEQFF. Here the CDR3 DNA reads TGTGCCAGCAGGCGGCCGGGTGTCCCCTACAATGAGCAGTTCTTC.

As regards this clonotype: No conserved phenylalanine or tryptophan is present at the end of the CDR3, so a read error is the likely explanation. The V gene is TRBV29-1, the J gene TRBJ2-7, with 7 nucleotides matching TRBD2. The J call may be mistaken, given a closer DNA end match to TRBJ2-1. Per the germline V gene, CDR1 is SQVTM and CDR2 is ANQGSEA. The CDR3 consists of 13 residues. CDR3 nucleotide sequence: TGCAGCGTGACCGGGGGGAGCTCCTACGAGCAGTTCCTC. This gives the protein CSVTGGSSYEQFL.

This clonotype was seen a single time. V is TRBV18 and J is TRBJ1-1; the D gene is possibly TRBD1 (6 bases). The CDR3 extends over 13 amino acids. Between the trimmed V and J ends, which lost 5 bases and 5 bases, there was a span of 12 bases. Germline V gives CDR1 KGHSH, CDR2 LQKENI. The CDR3, as DNA: TGTGCCAGCTCAACAAACAGGGAGACTGAAGCTTTCTTT. It specifies CASSTNRETEAFF.

This clonotype was detected a few times. The chain is built from TRBV27 and TRBJ1-2; D might be TRBD1 (5 bases). Per the germline V gene, CDR1 is MNHEY and CDR2 is SMNVEV (reference sequence). Trimming removed 6 bases at V and 3 bases at J, with 14 bases between. The CDR3 totals 14 residues. The CDR3 coding sequence is TGTGCCAGCAGATTTTTGGGGGGGGACTATGGCTACACCTTC. Its protein product is CASRFLGGDYGYTF.

This chain connects TRBV7-2 to TRBJ2-1, with D possibly called TRBD1 or TRBD2 (5 bases each). This CDR3 comprises 13 residues. Germline CDR1 SGHTA, CDR2 FQGNSA. Trimming left V 7 bases short and J 9 bases short, with 16 bases between. This CDR3 reads CASTLRDRGEQFF. The CDR3 nucleotides are TGTGCCAGCACCTTGAGGGACCGGGGTGAGCAGTTCTTC.

The chain joins TRBV2 to TRBJ1-1; the D gene is possibly TRBD1 (5 bases). Germline lookup yields CDR1 SNHLY and CDR2 FYNNEI. The CDR3 is 13 amino acids. The V and J ends lost 3 bases and 4 bases respectively, with 9 bases between them. CDR3 sequence: CASSDREGTEAFF. Here the CDR3 DNA reads TGTGCCAGCAGTGACAGGGAGGGCACTGAAGCTTTCTTT.

This sequence joins TRBV20-1 and TRBJ2-7; D might be TRBD2 (6 bases). The CDR3 consists of 16 residues. V shed 5 bases and J shed 1 base, with 21 bases lying between them. Germline CDR1 DFQATT, CDR2 SNEGSKA (reference sequence). The CDR3 DNA follows: TGCAGTGCTCAAATTGGGACGGGAGTTGGGTCCTACGAGCAGTACTTC. Translating it yields CSAQIGTGVGSYEQYF.

This clonotype occurred a few times. The chain has TRBV12-3 or TRBV12-4 and TRBJ1-1; D is uncertain. The CDR3 runs to 15 residues. V lost 3 bases to trimming and J lost 1 base, with 12 bases between them. Here the CDR3 reads CASSLYSQGNTEAFF. In nucleotides, the CDR3 is TGTGCCAGCAGTTTGTACAGCCAAGGGAACACTGAAGCTTTCTTT.

The V and J genes are TRBV25-1 and TRBJ1-4; 9 bases fit TRBD1. The V gene's germline CDR1 is MGHDK and CDR2 SYGVNS. With 3 bases clipped from V and 7 bases from J, the junction kept 3 bases outside the gene matches. This CDR3 region has 14 residues. As DNA, the CDR3 is TGTGCCAGCAGTGACGGGACAGGGATTGAAAAACTGTTTTTT. Protein sequence: CASSDGTGIEKLFF. The full variable domain, its missing parts supplied by reference TRBV25-1 and TRBJ1-4, is EADIYQTPRYLVIGTGKKITLECSQTMGHDKMYWYQQDPGMELHLIHYSYGVNSTEKGDLSSESTVSRIRTEHFPLTLESARPSHTSQYLCASSDGTGIEKLFFGSGTQLSVL.

This clonotype was seen at least ten times. The J gene is TRBJ2-7, the V gene TRBV5-1, with 9 bases fitting TRBD2. The V segment lost 1 base and the J segment 1 base; nucleotides outside the gene matches: 6. CDR1 is SGHRS and CDR2 is YFSETQ in the germline V gene. The length of the CDR3 is 16 residues. CDR3 loop: CASSLNPAGGSYEQYF. CDR3 coding DNA: TGCGCCAGCAGCTTGAATCCCGCGGGAGGGTCCTACGAGCAGTACTTC.

This clonotype was seen ten or more times. The chain links TRBV7-3 to TRBJ1-1; weak D call: TRBD1 (6 bases). The CDR3 is 12 amino acids. Deletions cut 5 bases from V and 8 bases from J, with 12 bases between. From germline, CDR1 is SGHTA and CDR2 FQGTGA. The CDR3 loop reads CASSPTTGEAFF. The CDR3 nucleotides are TGTGCCAGCAGCCCGACGACAGGCGAAGCTTTCTTT.

This clonotype appeared many times. The rearrangement links TRBV19 to TRBJ2-7, with 7 bases lining up with TRBD2. The V segment lost 5 bases and the J segment 0 bases; nucleotides outside the gene matches: 4. Germline CDR1 reads LNHDA; CDR2 reads SQIVND (reference sequence). This CDR3 has 14 amino acids. This CDR3 is CASSFASGSYEQYF. The CDR3 coding sequence is TGTGCCAGTAGTTTCGCTAGCGGCTCCTACGAGCAGTACTTC.

V gene TRBV5-5 combines with J gene TRBJ2-3; D tentatively fits TRBD1 or TRBD2 (5 bases each). The CDR3 runs to 17 residues. Germline V gene data show CDR1 as SGHKS and CDR2 as YYEKEE (reference sequence). Trimming removed 5 bases from V and 0 bases from J, with 19 bases in between. The CDR3 nucleotides are TGTGCCAGCAGTTCTTCTCCGGGGCGAACTAGCACAGATACGCAGTATTTT. Translating it yields CASSSSPGRTSTDTQYF.

The chain is built from TRBV28 and TRBJ1-5; D gene uncertain. CDR1 is MDHEN and CDR2 is SYDVKM in the germline V gene. CDR3 size: 14 residues. V gave up 5 bases and J gave up 1 base, with 9 bases separating them. CDR3 bases: TGTGCCAGCAGTCTGATGGACAGCAATCAGCCCCAGCATTTT. Its translation: CASSLMDSNQPQHF.

This clonotype was observed a few times. V gene TRBV29-1 combines with J gene TRBJ1-4; 8 bases map to TRBD1. Germline CDR1 is SQVTM and CDR2 is ANQGSEA. The CDR3 covers 15 residues. With 7 bases clipped from V and 7 bases from J, the junction kept 14 bases outside the gene matches. For the CDR3, the DNA is TGCAGCGCTGCCTGGACAGGGCTGATTGGTGAAAAACTGTTTTTT. Translated: CSAAWTGLIGEKLFF.

This clonotype was seen a few times. The chain recombines TRBV7-6 with TRBJ2-2; possibly TRBD1 for D (6 bases). Trimming pared 5 bases from V and 5 bases from J, leaving 15 bases between. In germline, CDR1 is SGHVS, CDR2 FNYEAQ. CDR3 length: 15 residues. The CDR3 bases are TGTGCCAGCAGCATTCAGGGGATGTCTACCGGGGAGCTGTTTTTT. Encoded protein: CASSIQGMSTGELFF.

The chain has TRBV6-4 and TRBJ2-1; 16 bases match TRBD2. Germline CDR1 is MRHNA and CDR2 is SNTAGT. V lost 10 bases and J lost 5; bases outside the gene matches: 23. The CDR3 runs to 21 residues. CDR3 in DNA: TGTGCCACACTATCCTGGGGACTAGCGGGAGGGCCGGTAGAATTGAACAATGAGCAGTTCTTC. It encodes CATLSWGLAGGPVELNNEQFF.

This clonotype was detected ten times or more. The chain recombines TRBV30 with TRBJ2-7; TRBD1 matches at 7 bases. V gave up 6 bases and J gave up 5 bases; unmatched junction bases: 13. The germline gives CDR1 GTSNPN, CDR2 SVGIG (reference sequence). The CDR3 has 14 amino acids. The CDR3 loop is CACRRQGRRNEQYF. The CDR3 DNA reads TGTGCCTGCCGTCGACAGGGACGACGGAACGAGCAGTACTTC.

Regarding this clonotype: The junction does not match germline at one end; this may be a read error. The chain employs TRBV27 and TRBJ2-1, with TRBD2 matching 9 bases. Germline V CDR1 and CDR2: MNHEY, SMNVEV (reference sequence). This CDR3 contains 14 residues. CDR3 region: CASSFIAGDKEQFF. The CDR3 nucleotides are TGTGCCAGCAGTTTCATAGCGGGAGACAAGGAGCAGTTCTTC.

This clonotype was observed many times. V gene TRBV10-3 combines with J gene TRBJ2-3; 11 positions agree with TRBD2. Germline loops: CDR1 ENHRY, CDR2 SYGVKD. This CDR3 spans 15 amino acids. Losses at the gene ends were 7 bases for V and 2 bases for J; bases not matched to a gene: 5. CDR3 nucleotide sequence: TGTGCCATCACTCAGGGACTAGCGGACACAGATACGCAGTATTTT. Protein product: CAITQGLADTDTQYF.

This clonotype was observed at least ten times. V usage is TRBV6-1 and J usage is TRBJ2-1, with 10 bases fitting TRBD1. Germline values: CDR1 MNHNS, CDR2 SASEGT. The CDR3 has 18 amino acids. Trimming removed 6 bases from V and 0 bases from J; junction bases left unmatched: 11. This CDR3 reads CASRETGGNSHSYNEQFF. The DNA for the CDR3 is TGTGCCAGCAGGGAGACAGGGGGCAACTCCCACTCCTACAATGAGCAGTTCTTC.

In its sample, this clonotype was seen many times. This rearrangement joins TRBV18 to TRBJ2-1, with 7 nucleotides matching TRBD1. The germline gives CDR1 KGHSH, CDR2 LQKENI. Germline trimming cut 3 bases from V and 5 bases from J; bases unmatched to any gene: 4. The CDR3 sequence is 14 residues long. This CDR3 is CASSPRDSDNEQFF. As DNA, the CDR3 is TGTGCCAGCTCACCCAGGGACAGCGACAATGAGCAGTTCTTC.

This chain connects TRBV12-3 or TRBV12-4 to TRBJ2-7; the match to TRBD2 covers 11 bases. J lost 0 bases, V lost 7 bases, and 2 bases had no gene match. CDR3 length: 14 amino acids. The CDR3 sequence is CASTTSGGSYEQYF. In nucleotides, the CDR3 is TGTGCCAGCACTACTAGCGGGGGCTCCTACGAGCAGTACTTC.